This TCR beta chain was profiled in a study of cytomegalovirus exposure and HLA in healthy donors. Trimming left V 6 bases short and J 7 bases short, with 15 bases between. CDR1 is MNHEY, CDR2 SVGAGI, per germline. The CDR3 is 13 amino acids. The PCR had 60 Vbeta and 13 Jbeta primers. The table came from immunoSEQ multiplex PCR; TCRdb's copy has only in-frame clones and leaves some out. The table records 110,000 or so clones, roughly 70% of them present only once. Study conclusions and caveats: Association of around 17,000 TCR beta sequences with HLA alleles was found at 0.05 false discovery rate in a later analysis. Solely CMV serostatus was available to characterize immune exposure. Within a later analysis, the majority of CMV-associated TCR beta chains appeared HLA-restricted. Certain sequence variants were highly shared and formed a cluster, and this cluster was likely a sequencing artifact.

Concerning this clone itself: Its antigen is not identified.

The sequenced material came from PBMCs. This chain connects TRBV6-5 to TRBJ1-1; TRBD1 is a possible D gene (6 bases). The TCR comes from a man between 18 and 35 years old in good health and CMV-seropositive. The CDR3 sequence is CASRQGFGGEAFF. The CDR3 DNA sequence: TGTGCCAGCAGACAGGGTTTTGGAGGTGAAGCTTTCTTT.